This passage covers 9 T cell receptor beta chains from one sample sequenced in a study of blood T cells in healthy people across ages. Sample-barcoded 5' priming and a J-beta primer mix drove a second PCR of about 6 to 11 cycles. Each CDR3 protein is one row after TCRdb ran MiXCR on the 5' RACE reads. The table lists roughly 1,700,000 distinct CDR3 sequences, roughly 27% of them singletons. Material: blood. The receptors were sampled from a woman in her twenties or thirties in good health.

The chain couples TRBV4-2 to TRBJ2-1, with 8 bases lining up with TRBD2. This CDR3 has 16 amino acids. Trimming removed 0 bases from V and 5 bases from J; junction bases left unmatched: 6. Germline CDR1 is LGHNA and CDR2 is YNFKEQ. CDR3 DNA: TGTGCCAGCAGCCAAGACGGCGGGGGGCATGACAATGAGCAGTTCTTC. It is translated as CASSQDGGGHDNEQFF.

This clonotype was observed a handful of times. This chain uses TRBV12-3 or TRBV12-4 with TRBJ2-1; 10 bases are a match to TRBD2. The V segment lost 5 bases and the J segment 6 bases; nucleotides outside the gene matches: 13. The length of the CDR3 is 17 residues. This CDR3 is CASSPRQREGLGNEQFF. Written as DNA, the CDR3 is TGTGCCAGCAGTCCTAGACAGCGGGAGGGCCTTGGCAATGAGCAGTTCTTC.

The rearrangement links TRBV29-1 to TRBJ2-3; 8 positions match TRBD1. CDR1 SQVTM and CDR2 ANQGSEA come from the germline V gene. The CDR3 has 13 residues. V shed 7 bases, J shed 4 bases, and the junction held 7 bases outside the gene matches. The CDR3 here is CSGTGHNADTQYF. For the CDR3, the DNA is TGCAGCGGGACAGGGCATAATGCAGATACGCAGTATTTT.

At least ten counts were recorded for this clonotype. This chain links TRBV20-1 with TRBJ2-7, with D unclear. Between the trimmed V and J ends, which lost 2 bases and 3 bases, there was a span of 8 bases. The CDR3 consists of 12 residues. Germline V gene lookup returns CDR1 DFQATT and CDR2 SNEGSKA (reference sequence). The CDR3 region is CSARLASYEQYF. The CDR3 nucleotides read TGCAGTGCTAGATTGGCTAGCTACGAGCAGTACTTC.

The chain is built from TRBV20-1 and TRBJ2-3, with D possibly matching TRBD2 (6 bases). The germline CDR1 and CDR2 sequences are DFQATT and SNEGSKA (reference sequence). V lost 6 bases to trimming and J lost 6 bases, with 22 bases between them. CDR3 length: 15 amino acids. This CDR3 is CSAPRWRDGGDTQYF. Written as DNA, the CDR3 is TGCAGTGCCCCTCGGTGGCGGGATGGTGGGGATACGCAGTATTTT.

The chain has TRBV2 and TRBJ1-2; D gene unclear. The CDR3 is 13 amino acids. Germline loops: CDR1 SNHLY, CDR2 FYNNEI. Trimming removed 9 bases from V and 4 bases from J, with 15 bases in between. The CDR3 loop reads CARKAEDRYGYTF. As DNA, the CDR3 is TGTGCCAGAAAGGCGGAGGACCGCTATGGCTACACCTTC.

Of note for this clonotype: A read error may be the cause here, since a much bigger clone is one base away. The chain uses TRBV28 and TRBJ2-5; D remains unclear. Near its end, the DNA agrees better with TRBJ2-7, so the J call may be wrong. CDR1 MDHEN and CDR2 SYDVKM come from the germline V gene. This CDR3 spans 13 amino acids. CDR3 protein: CASSLQYACEQYF. The CDR3 DNA reads as TGTGCCAGCAGTTTACAGTACGCCTGCGAGCAGTACTTC.

This clonotype has just a few counts. The chain couples TRBV28 to TRBJ1-4, with D unresolved. V gave up 7 bases and J gave up 8 bases, with 11 bases separating them. The germline gives CDR1 MDHEN, CDR2 SYDVKM. The CDR3 sequence is 12 residues long. The CDR3 sequence: CASIDSGEKLFF. CDR3 in DNA: TGTGCCAGCATCGACTCGGGCGAAAAACTGTTTTTT.

The chain has TRBV28 and TRBJ2-4, with D possibly being TRBD1 or TRBD2 (6 bases each). The CDR3 is 14 amino acids. V lost 7 bases to trimming and J lost 6 bases, with 16 bases between them. Germline CDR1 is MDHEN and CDR2 is SYDVKM. The CDR3 sequence is CASIGIQGLNIQYF. CDR3 DNA sequence: TGTGCCAGCATTGGAATACAGGGACTAAACATTCAGTACTTC.